This TCR beta chain was profiled in a study of control samples from healthy donors and cancer patients. Here immunoSEQ multiplex PCR was the method, and the copy in TCRdb shows in-frame clones only, minus some. Among around 200,000 clones listed, 85% to 95% were seen once. CDR1 is LGHDT, CDR2 YNNKEL, per germline (reference sequence). CDR3 length: 14 amino acids. V lost 4 bases, J lost 4 bases, and 11 bases lay in between. This clone was picked up one time. The clonotype originates from a man in his fifties in good health. The sample comprised blood. This sequence joins TRBV3-1 (or the pseudogene TRBV3-2) and TRBJ1-5, with D possibly matching TRBD1 (5 bases). The CDR3 DNA sequence: TGTGCCAGCAGCCTCGGTCAGGGAAATCAGCCCCAGCATTTT. This translates into CASSLGQGNQPQHF.